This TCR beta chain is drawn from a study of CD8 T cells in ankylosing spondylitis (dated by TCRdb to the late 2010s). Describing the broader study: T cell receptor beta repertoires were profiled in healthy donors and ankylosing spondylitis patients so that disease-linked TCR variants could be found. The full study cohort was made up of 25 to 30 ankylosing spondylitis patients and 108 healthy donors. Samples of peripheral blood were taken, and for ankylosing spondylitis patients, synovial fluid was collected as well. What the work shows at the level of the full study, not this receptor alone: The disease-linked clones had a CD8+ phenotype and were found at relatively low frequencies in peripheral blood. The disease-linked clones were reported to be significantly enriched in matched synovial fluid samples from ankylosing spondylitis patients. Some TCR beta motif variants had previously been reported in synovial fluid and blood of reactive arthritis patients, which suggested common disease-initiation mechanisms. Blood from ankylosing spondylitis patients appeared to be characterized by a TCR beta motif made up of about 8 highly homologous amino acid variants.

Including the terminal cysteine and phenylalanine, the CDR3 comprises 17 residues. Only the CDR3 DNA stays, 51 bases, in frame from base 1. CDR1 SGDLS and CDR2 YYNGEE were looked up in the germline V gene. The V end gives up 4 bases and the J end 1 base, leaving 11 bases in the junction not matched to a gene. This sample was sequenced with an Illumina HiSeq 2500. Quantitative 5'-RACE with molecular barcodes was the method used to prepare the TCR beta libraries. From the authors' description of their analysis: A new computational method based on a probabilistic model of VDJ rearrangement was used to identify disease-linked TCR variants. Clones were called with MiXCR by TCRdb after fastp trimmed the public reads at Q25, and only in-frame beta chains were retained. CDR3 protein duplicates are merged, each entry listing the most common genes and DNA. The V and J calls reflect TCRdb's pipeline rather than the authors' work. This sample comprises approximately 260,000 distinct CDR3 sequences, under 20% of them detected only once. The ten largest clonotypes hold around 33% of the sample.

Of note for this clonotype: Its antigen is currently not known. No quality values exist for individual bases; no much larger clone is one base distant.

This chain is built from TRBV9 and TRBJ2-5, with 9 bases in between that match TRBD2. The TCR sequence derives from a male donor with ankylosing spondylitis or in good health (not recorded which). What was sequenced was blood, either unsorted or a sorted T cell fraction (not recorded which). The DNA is TGTGCCAGCAGCTCACAGACTAGCGGATGGGGCCAAGAGACCCAGTACTTC. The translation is CASSSQTSGWGQETQYF.